A single sample is the source of the 14 T cell receptor beta chains below, sequenced in a study of T cells after posttransplantation cyclophosphamide (dated by TCRdb to between 2015 and 2016). Preparation of the library involved the immunoSEQ multiplex PCR assay. Sourced from immuneACCESS, this table was stored by TCRdb with only in-frame sequences that have V and J called. A share of the clones is absent; for the studies checked, an unresolved V gene accounts for under half, and the remainder has no known explanation. Here the sample has tens of thousands of clones; over 85% occur a single time. The top ten clones comprise 2.5% to 3% of the sample. The material sequenced was PBMCs. The receptors were sampled from a woman in her 30s in good health and a related stem cell transplant donor.

With regard to this clone: This sample includes further DNA sequences coding for the same CDR3. This chain connects TRBV5-1 to TRBJ1-1; the D is unclear. Germline V gene lookup returns CDR1 SGHRS and CDR2 YFSETQ. V lost 0 bases, J lost 0 bases, and 6 bases lay in between. This CDR3 comprises 14 residues. Here the CDR3 reads CASSLEVMNTEAFF. CDR3 DNA: TGCGCCAGCAGCTTGGAAGTGATGAACACTGAAGCTTTCTTT.

The gene calls are TRBV7-9 and TRBJ1-1, with D tentatively TRBD1 (6 bases). The CDR3 sequence is 14 residues long. Trimming cost V 7 bases and J 2 bases, with 14 bases left between them. Germline-derived CDR1 and CDR2 are SEHNR and FQNEAQ (reference sequence). CDR3 coding DNA: TGTGCCAGCACCCGAGGGACATACAACACTGAAGCTTTCTTT. Translation gives CASTRGTYNTEAFF.

Comment on this clone: The germline gene is not matched at one end of the junction; a read error may be the cause. The chain recombines TRBV4-1 with TRBJ1-5; D is perhaps TRBD1 (5 bases). This CDR3 is built from 12 residues. CDR1 and CDR2 from the germline V gene are MGHRA and YSYEKL. The CDR3 sequence is CASSQGTGTGTF. The CDR3 coding sequence is TGCGCCAGCAGCCAAGGTACCGGGACCGGGACTTTT.

The V gene is TRBV5-8, the J gene TRBJ1-2; D perhaps matches TRBD1 (5 bases). Germline V gene lookup returns CDR1 SGHTS and CDR2 YDEGEE. The CDR3 extends over 15 amino acids. Trimming pared 4 bases from V and 7 bases from J, leaving 20 bases between. CDR3 protein: CASSPEAGRTFGYTF. The DNA for the CDR3 is TGTGCCAGCAGCCCGGAGGCAGGGAGGACTTTTGGCTACACCTTC. The variable domain in full, completed from reference TRBV5-8 and TRBJ1-2, reads EAGVTQSPTHLIKTRGQQATLRCSPISGHTSVYWYQQALGLGLQFLLWYDEGEERNRGNFPPRFSGRQFPNYSSELNVNALELEDSALYLCASSPEAGRTFGYTFGSGTRLTVV.

V gene TRBV7-2 combines with J gene TRBJ1-1; D may be TRBD1 (6 bases). Per germline, CDR1 SGHTA and CDR2 FQGNSA. The CDR3 runs 15 residues. Trimming removed 2 bases at V and 1 base at J, with 11 bases between. This chain's CDR3 is CASSLFGGENTEAFF. CDR3 sequence (DNA): TGTGCCAGCAGCTTATTCGGGGGCGAGAACACTGAAGCTTTCTTT.

The chain combines TRBV29-1 with TRBJ2-2; TRBD1 agrees at 8 bases. The CDR3 consists of 13 residues. The germline gives CDR1 SQVTM, CDR2 ANQGSEA. Unmatched junction bases numbered 5, after V lost 5 bases and J lost 6 bases. CDR3 nucleotides: TGCAGCGTTACAGGACAGGGTGCCGGGGAGCTGTTTTTT. Translated, it gives CSVTGQGAGELFF.

The chain couples TRBV7-2 to TRBJ1-3; D is ambiguous. The V end was cut by 5 bases, the J end by 4 bases, with 15 bases between. Looked up from germline, CDR1 is SGHTA and CDR2 is FQGNSA. This CDR3 is built from 15 residues. CDR3 nucleotide sequence: TGTGCCAGCAGCCACGGGCAGAATCGCGGAAACACCATATATTTT. It encodes CASSHGQNRGNTIYF.

The J gene is TRBJ2-2, the V gene TRBV19; D uncertain. Trimming pared 5 bases from V and 5 bases from J, leaving 12 bases between. Germline V gene sequence: CDR1 LNHDA, CDR2 SQIVND (reference sequence). This CDR3 has 14 amino acids. The DNA for the CDR3 is TGTGCCAGTAGTGACCCCGGAAGAACCGGGGAGCTGTTTTTT. Translation: CASSDPGRTGELFF.

With respect to this clone: The sample holds other DNA sequences that translate to the same CDR3. For the CDR3, the DNA is TGTGCCAGCAGCTTGCAGGGTAGGGAGACCCAGTACTTC. Protein sequence: CASSLQGRETQYF. The genes are TRBV5-8 and TRBJ2-5; D is perhaps TRBD1 (5 bases). The germline CDR1 and CDR2 sequences are SGHTS and YDEGEE. The CDR3 is made up of 13 amino acids. Trimming stripped 1 base from V and 5 bases from J, with 9 bases between.

The chain combines TRBV5-6 with TRBJ1-5, with TRBD1 identical over 7 bases. The V gene's germline CDR1 is SGHDT and CDR2 YYEEEE. J was trimmed by 5 bases and V by 1 base; bases with no gene match: 18. CDR3 size: 19 residues. The CDR3 region has the DNA TGTGCCAGCAGCTTGTCTACACAGGGGCCGGAAAGACTAGATCAGCCCCAGCATTTT. Translated: CASSLSTQGPERLDQPQHF.

This sequence joins TRBV19 and TRBJ1-5; D call uncertain. V shed 5 bases and J shed 2 bases, with 13 bases lying between them. CDR1 and CDR2 from the germline V gene are LNHDA and SQIVND (reference sequence). This CDR3 comprises 15 residues. This chain's CDR3 is CASSLSSQGNQPQHF. For the CDR3, the DNA is TGTGCCAGTAGTCTCTCATCTCAAGGCAATCAGCCCCAGCATTTT. Variable domain in full (rest from reference TRBV19 and TRBJ1-5): DGGITQSPKYLFRKEGQNVTLSCEQNLNHDAMYWYRQDPGQGLRLIYYSQIVNDFQKGDIAEGYSVSREKKESFPLTVTSAQKNPTAFYLCASSLSSQGNQPQHFGDGTRLSIL.

V usage is TRBV10-1 and J usage is TRBJ2-1; TRBD2 aligns across 7 bases. J was trimmed by 0 bases and V by 4 bases; bases with no gene match: 6. Germline CDR1 and CDR2: WNHNN and SYGVQD (reference sequence). The CDR3 extends over 16 amino acids. The chain's CDR3 is CASSGGTNCSYNEQFF. The CDR3 nucleotides read TGCGCCAGCAGTGGTGGGACTAACTGCTCCTACAATGAGCAGTTCTTC.

The V call is TRBV2, the J call TRBJ2-5; the match to TRBD2 covers 15 bases. Per germline, CDR1 SNHLY and CDR2 FYNNEI. The CDR3 runs 16 residues. The V gene end was trimmed by 6 bases and the J gene end by 5 bases; junction bases not matched to a gene: 7. CDR3 in amino acids: CASRHGLAGGLETQYF. CDR3 bases: TGTGCCAGCAGACACGGACTAGCGGGGGGGCTGGAGACCCAGTACTTC.

The rearrangement links TRBV6-5 to TRBJ1-2; D perhaps matches TRBD1 (5 bases). The CDR3 is made up of 13 amino acids. Per germline, CDR1 MNHEY and CDR2 SVGAGI. V gave up 6 bases and J gave up 6 bases, with 14 bases separating them. The CDR3 loop is CASRTTLGHGYTF. CDR3 coding DNA: TGTGCCAGCAGAACCACTTTGGGGCATGGCTACACCTTC.